These 6 T cell receptor beta chains share one sample of origin, sequenced in a study of regulatory T cells in long-lasting Graves disease. Sequencing libraries for TCR beta were prepared with iRepertoire HTBI primers and Arm-PCR of CDR3 regions. TCRdb itself ran the multiplex PCR reads through MiXCR, one entry per CDR3 protein. The repertoire consists of about 540,000 distinct CDR3 sequences, with roughly 13% occurring once and the leading ten covering approximately 9.3%. Regarding time point: newly diagnosed GD, antithyroid drugs for less than 3 months. Scientists built the TCR library using RNA that was extracted from PBMCs. A further study also used this sample, focusing on T cells in Graves' hyperthyroidism and ophthalmopathy.

The source material was peripheral blood mononuclear cells (PBMCs), sampled at new diagnosis, from a patient treated with antithyroid drugs. These receptors were collected from a man aged 25-40 years with Graves disease.

The chain employs TRBV27 and TRBJ2-1; D is unresolved. Germline values: CDR1 MNHEY, CDR2 SMNVEV (reference sequence). V was pared by 4 bases and J by 4 bases, with 17 bases between. CDR3 length equals 16 residues. DNA for the CDR3: TGTGCCAGCAGTTCGAAGTCGGGCAAGGGATACAATGAGCAGTTCTTC. It codes for CASSSKSGKGYNEQFF.

This clonotype has at least ten counts. This rearrangement joins TRBV7-9 to TRBJ2-1; TRBD2 might be the D (6 bases). The CDR3 has 16 amino acids. The V end lost 4 bases, the J end lost 3 bases, and 16 bases lay between the germline ends. Germline V CDR1 and CDR2: SEHNR, FQNEAQ (reference sequence). In DNA, the CDR3 is TGTGCCAGCAGCTCCCCCCCGGACTACCTCTACAATGAGCAGTTCTTC. The encoded protein is CASSSPPDYLYNEQFF. The whole variable domain, remainder taken from reference TRBV7-9 and TRBJ2-1, is DTGVSQNPRHKITKRGQNVTFRCDPISEHNRLYWYRQTLGQGPEFLTYFQNEAQLEKSRLLSDRFSAERPKGSFSTLEIQRTEQGDSAMYLCASSSPPDYLYNEQFFGPGTRLTVL.

This clonotype was seen a few times. This may be a read error: a much more frequent sequence differs by one nucleotide. The chain combines TRBV12-5 with TRBJ2-1; D may be TRBD2 (5 bases). This CDR3 contains 16 residues. Per the germline V gene, CDR1 is LGHNT and CDR2 is FRNRAP. Trimming pared 0 bases from V and 4 bases from J, leaving 13 bases between. This chain's CDR3 is CASGLVPAVGYNEQFF. CDR3 sequence (DNA): TGTGCTAGTGGTTTGGTACCAGCGGTTGGGTACAATGAGCAGTTCTTC.

This clonotype was seen many times. V is TRBV27 and J is TRBJ1-4; TRBD1 is a possible D gene (5 bases). Looked up from germline, CDR1 is MNHEY and CDR2 is SMNVEV (reference sequence). This CDR3 region has 16 residues. V was shortened by 7 bases and J by 1 base, with 16 bases between the two germline ends. The CDR3 DNA is TGTGCCAGCACGACCTTTGGGGCTGAAACTAATGAAAAACTGTTTTTT. Translated: CASTTFGAETNEKLFF.

This clonotype was detected ten times or more. The chain couples TRBV7-9 to TRBJ2-1; TRBD1 matches 8 bases. The junction had 10 bases not matched to a gene; V was cut back by 5 bases and J by 4 bases. Germline V gene sequence: CDR1 SEHNR, CDR2 FQNEAQ (reference sequence). The CDR3 loop spans 16 amino acids. CDR3 in DNA: TGTGCCAGCAGCCGGACAGGGCTGGCCCGTTACAATGAGCAGTTCTTC. Translated: CASSRTGLARYNEQFF.

In this sample, this clonotype turned up many times. The rearrangement joins TRBV29-1 to TRBJ2-5; 8 nucleotides match TRBD2. Germline lookup yields CDR1 SQVTM and CDR2 ANQGSEA. V lost 4 bases, J lost 4 bases, and 5 bases stayed unmatched. The CDR3 runs to 13 residues. CDR3 protein: CSVGGLAGETQYF. For the CDR3, the DNA is TGCAGCGTTGGCGGCCTAGCGGGAGAGACCCAGTACTTC.